Each of the 30 T cell receptor beta chains below was sequenced from the same sample in a study of T cell responses to AZD1222 COVID-19 vaccine. Profiled with immunoSEQ multiplex PCR; TCRdb holds only in-frame clones, not every one. The sample records about 97,000 clones, roughly 86% being singletons. The sample was peripheral blood, taken 28 days after the second AZD1222 dose. Receptors were obtained from an adult who received the AZD1222 COVID-19 vaccine.

V gene TRBV28 combines with J gene TRBJ1-1, with TRBD1 matching 7 bases. Germline loops: CDR1 MDHEN, CDR2 SYDVKM. V dropped 3 bases and J dropped 10; count of bases not matched to a gene: 8. The CDR3 sequence is 13 residues long. As DNA, the CDR3 is TGTGCCAGCAGTTTGCCGACAGGGAGGGGAGCTTTCTTT. It translates to CASSLPTGRGAFF. Variable domain in full (rest from reference TRBV28 and TRBJ1-1): DVKVTQSSRYLVKRTGEKVFLECVQDMDHENMFWYRQDPGLGLRLIYFSYDVKMKEKGDIPEGYSVSREKKERFSLILESASTNQTSMYLCASSLPTGRGAFFGQGTRLTVV.

CDR3 coding DNA: TGTGCCAGCAGCCAAGATGGGACAGGGGGCGCGACAGATACGCAGTATTTT. This encodes CASSQDGTGGATDTQYF. The rearrangement links TRBV4-2 to TRBJ2-3; 12 nucleotides match TRBD1. V was pared by 0 bases and J by 3 bases, with 4 bases of the junction left unmatched. This CDR3 comprises 17 residues. Germline V gene data show CDR1 as LGHNA and CDR2 as YNFKEQ.

CDR3 nucleotides: TGTGCCAGCAGTTTCAGGGGGCGGAACACTGAAGCTTTCTTT. It encodes CASSFRGRNTEAFF. The chain is built from TRBV25-1 and TRBJ1-1; TRBD1 aligns across 8 bases. The CDR3 extends over 14 amino acids. The V segment lost 5 bases and the J segment 1 base; nucleotides outside the gene matches: 3. Germline V lookup: CDR1 MGHDK, CDR2 SYGVNS.

The chain uses TRBV11-2 and TRBJ1-1; maybe TRBD1 (6 bases). The CDR3 sequence is 14 residues long. Germline V gene sequence: CDR1 SGHAT, CDR2 FQNNGV. V was trimmed by 2 bases and J by 11 bases, leaving 18 bases between them. CDR3 sequence: CASSLRRGDSWAFF. CDR3 in DNA: TGTGCCAGCAGCTTACGGAGGGGGGATTCTTGGGCTTTCTTT.

The CDR3 sequence is CASSLRQGSEAFF. The CDR3 DNA reads as TGTGCCAGCAGCTTACGTCAGGGATCGGAAGCTTTCTTT. The chain has TRBV7-2 and TRBJ1-1; D may be TRBD1 (5 bases). Trimming removed 2 bases from V and 8 bases from J, with 12 bases in between. CDR1 and CDR2 from the germline V gene are SGHTA and FQGNSA. The CDR3 runs 13 residues. Full variable domain (remainder filled in from reference TRBV7-2 and TRBJ1-1): GAGVSQSPSNKVTEKGKDVELRCDPISGHTALYWYRQSLGQGLEFLIYFQGNSAPDKSGLPSDRFSAERTGGSVSTLTIQRTQQEDSAVYLCASSLRQGSEAFFGQGTRLTVV.

The chain employs TRBV28 and TRBJ2-1, with unresolved D. V was cut by 2 bases and J by 9 bases, with 23 bases left in between. Germline CDR1 is MDHEN and CDR2 is SYDVKM. The length of the CDR3 is 17 residues. CDR3: CASSLSPSAVTYSEQFF. CDR3 bases: TGTGCCAGCAGTTTAAGCCCCTCGGCAGTGACCTATAGTGAGCAGTTCTTC.

The chain couples TRBV19 to TRBJ1-5; TRBD1 matches at 10 bases. The germline gives CDR1 LNHDA, CDR2 SQIVND (reference sequence). This CDR3 has 18 residues. The V segment lost 5 bases and the J segment 0 bases; nucleotides outside the gene matches: 10. CDR3 sequence reads: CASSPWTGGWGSNQPQHF. For the CDR3, the DNA is TGTGCCAGTAGTCCTTGGACAGGGGGATGGGGTAGCAATCAGCCCCAGCATTTT.

This clone was seen only a few times. The V call is TRBV7-8, the J call TRBJ1-3, with 7 bases fitting TRBD1. The CDR3 sequence is 16 residues long. The germline V gene has CDR1 SGHVS and CDR2 FQNEAQ. Trimming removed 5 bases from V and 3 bases from J; junction bases left unmatched: 10. CDR3 DNA: TGTGCCAGCAGCATGAGTGACAGGGTGGATGGAAACACCATATATTTT. Protein product: CASSMSDRVDGNTIYF.

This chain joins TRBV21-1 and TRBJ2-7; the D call in the table, TRBD2, was not verified against the DNA. TRBV21-1 is a listed pseudogene. CDR3 length equals 14 residues. CDR3 amino acids: CASSKVDYAYEQYF. CDR3 coding DNA: TGTGCCAGCAGCAAAGTGGACTATGCCTACGAGCAGTACTTC.

This chain joins TRBV19 and TRBJ2-5; no firm D call. Germline CDR1 is LNHDA and CDR2 is SQIVND (reference sequence). CDR3 length: 13 amino acids. V dropped 3 bases and J dropped 2 bases, with 7 bases sitting between them. In DNA form, the CDR3 reads TGTGCCAGTAGTATTGGTGGTCAAGAGACCCAGTACTTC. This sequence encodes CASSIGGQETQYF.

V is TRBV29-1 and J is TRBJ1-1; 7 bases align to TRBD1. The CDR3 has 13 amino acids. Germline lookup yields CDR1 SQVTM and CDR2 ANQGSEA. J lost 4 bases, V lost 7 bases, and 9 bases had no gene match. CDR3 region: CSGRTGDVTEAFF. The CDR3 DNA is TGCAGCGGAAGAACAGGGGACGTCACTGAAGCTTTCTTT. The complete variable domain, with remaining parts taken from reference TRBV29-1 and TRBJ1-1, reads SAVISQKPSRDICQRGTSLTIQCQVDSQVTMMFWYRQQPGQSLTLIATANQGSEATYESGFVIDKFPISRPNLTFSTLTVSNMSPEDSSIYLCSGRTGDVTEAFFGQGTRLTVV.

The count of this clone is one. This sequence joins TRBV5-1 and TRBJ1-2, with D tentatively TRBD1 (5 bases). The CDR3 totals 15 residues. Germline V gives CDR1 SGHRS, CDR2 YFSETQ. Trimming removed 4 bases from V and 4 bases from J, with 17 bases in between. The DNA for the CDR3 is TGCGCCAGCAGCCTAGGGAGGGAGGGGACCTATGGCTACACCTTC. This encodes CASSLGREGTYGYTF.

This clone was seen only once. The chain employs TRBV28 and TRBJ2-2; no reliable D call. The CDR3 covers 13 residues. Trimming cost V 1 base and J 4 bases, with 4 bases left between them. CDR1 and CDR2 (germline): MDHEN, SYDVKM. The CDR3 DNA reads as TGTGCCAGCAGTTTATATGGCACCGGGGAGCTGTTTTTT. Translating it yields CASSLYGTGELFF.

A single count supports this clone. The chain links TRBV29-1 to TRBJ1-1, with D possibly being TRBD1 (6 bases). The CDR3 is 13 amino acids. Germline V gives CDR1 SQVTM, CDR2 ANQGSEA. Trimming removed 6 bases at V and 0 bases at J, with 11 bases between. The CDR3 nucleotides read TGCAGCGTCCGACAGGTACTGAACACTGAAGCTTTCTTT. Encoded protein: CSVRQVLNTEAFF.

The chain employs TRBV7-2 and TRBJ2-5, with 7 bases fitting TRBD1. Trimming took 4 bases from V and 7 from J; bases not matched to a gene: 6. The germline CDR1 and CDR2 sequences are SGHTA and FQGNSA. The CDR3 runs 13 residues. The CDR3 DNA is TGTGCCAGCAGCTCCAGGACAGGAGGGACCCAGTACTTC. Residues: CASSSRTGGTQYF.

The V and J genes are TRBV6-1 and TRBJ1-1, with a possible D match to TRBD1 (6 bases). This CDR3 region has 14 residues. V dropped 3 bases and J dropped 4 bases, with 12 bases sitting between them. Germline loops: CDR1 MNHNS, CDR2 SASEGT. The CDR3 is CASSDTGHSTEAFF. The CDR3 DNA follows: TGTGCCAGCAGTGATACAGGGCACTCCACTGAAGCTTTCTTT.

This rearrangement joins TRBV9 to TRBJ2-2, with TRBD1 matching over 8 bases. Germline-derived CDR1 and CDR2 are SGDLS and YYNGEE. V shed 0 bases, J shed 4 bases, and the junction held 5 bases outside the gene matches. This CDR3 is 16 amino acids long. This CDR3 reads CASSVGRGPITGELFF. The CDR3 DNA sequence: TGTGCCAGCAGCGTAGGCAGGGGGCCTATCACCGGGGAGCTGTTTTTT.

This chain connects TRBV30 to TRBJ2-2; D is uncertain. CDR1 GTSNPN and CDR2 SVGIG come from the germline V gene (reference sequence). The V gene lost 4 bases and the J gene lost 5 bases, with 8 bases spanning the gap. There are 12 residues in the CDR3. The CDR3 here is CAWTLGTGELFF. The CDR3 bases are TGTGCCTGGACCCTCGGGACCGGGGAGCTGTTTTTT.

Comment on this clone: The same CDR3 can be traced to other DNA sequences in this sample. The chain links TRBV20-1 to TRBJ1-1; D is ambiguous. V shed 1 base and J shed 5 bases, with 5 bases lying between them. Germline lookup yields CDR1 DFQATT and CDR2 SNEGSKA (reference sequence). There are 11 residues in the CDR3. The CDR3 bases are TGCAGTGCTAGAGTTGGGACTGAAGCTTTCTTT. This gives the protein CSARVGTEAFF.

The genes are TRBV30 and TRBJ2-3, with a possible D match to TRBD2 (6 bases). The V end lost 3 bases, the J end lost 0 bases, and 19 bases lay between the germline ends. The CDR3 loop spans 17 amino acids. Germline CDR1 is GTSNPN and CDR2 is SVGIG (reference sequence). CDR3 in amino acids: CAWSLMALALSTDTQYF. CDR3 DNA sequence: TGTGCCTGGAGCCTCATGGCGCTAGCGCTAAGCACAGATACGCAGTATTTT.

V gene TRBV5-6 combines with J gene TRBJ2-5, with TRBD1 as a possible D gene (7 bases). The CDR3 contains 15 residues. The germline V and J ends were trimmed by 6 bases and 5 bases, with 20 bases remaining between them. Germline CDR1 SGHDT, CDR2 YYEEEE. CDR3 coding DNA: TGTGCCAGCACCCACTTCGGAGGGGGCGATGAGACCCAGTACTTC. Protein: CASTHFGGGDETQYF.

This rearrangement joins TRBV19 to TRBJ1-1; D is undetermined. Per the germline V gene, CDR1 is LNHDA and CDR2 is SQIVND (reference sequence). This CDR3 is 12 amino acids long. V was cut by 4 bases and J by 1 base, with 4 bases left in between. For the CDR3, the DNA is TGTGCCAGTAGTACCGGGAACACTGAAGCTTTCTTT. It codes for CASSTGNTEAFF. The full variable domain, completed using reference TRBV19 and TRBJ1-1, is DGGITQSPKYLFRKEGQNVTLSCEQNLNHDAMYWYRQDPGQGLRLIYYSQIVNDFQKGDIAEGYSVSREKKESFPLTVTSAQKNPTAFYLCASSTGNTEAFFGQGTRLTVV.

The chain combines TRBV28 with TRBJ2-1; D gene ambiguous. Germline CDR1 is MDHEN and CDR2 is SYDVKM. V lost 6 bases and J lost 2, with 2 bases in between. CDR3 length: 11 residues. CDR3 DNA sequence: TGTGCCAGCAGCACCTACAATGAGCAGTTCTTC. It is translated as CASSTYNEQFF.

CDR3 region: CASSSISFHRGGEYGYTF. The CDR3 DNA sequence: TGTGCCAGCAGTTCCATTTCCTTCCATCGTGGGGGTGAATATGGCTACACCTTC. This sequence joins TRBV28 and TRBJ1-2; D might be TRBD1 (5 bases). The CDR3 contains 18 residues. The V end lost 4 bases, the J end lost 5 bases, and 26 bases lay between the germline ends. Looked up from germline, CDR1 is MDHEN and CDR2 is SYDVKM.

This clone came up once. This rearrangement joins TRBV5-1 to TRBJ2-2; TRBD2 matches 12 bases. Germline V gene lookup returns CDR1 SGHRS and CDR2 YFSETQ. The CDR3 totals 16 residues. The junction had 5 bases not matched to a gene; V was cut back by 4 bases and J by 4 bases. The CDR3 DNA follows: TGCGCCAGCAGCCCTAGACTAGCGGGGGCCACCGGGGAGCTGTTTTTT. It encodes CASSPRLAGATGELFF.

The chain couples TRBV28 to TRBJ1-5; D is undetermined. Germline values: CDR1 MDHEN, CDR2 SYDVKM. This CDR3 has 12 residues. The V and J ends lost 6 bases and 2 bases respectively, with 5 bases between them. The CDR3 bases are TGTGCCAGCAGCCACGGCAATCAGCCCCAGCATTTT. As protein: CASSHGNQPQHF.

The chain has TRBV2 and TRBJ2-7, with 9 bases aligning to TRBD2. J lost 5 bases, V lost 4 bases, and 9 bases had no gene match. CDR1 is SNHLY and CDR2 is FYNNEI in the germline V gene. CDR3 size: 15 residues. CDR3 amino acids: CASSGMESGRNEQYF. DNA of the CDR3: TGTGCCAGCAGTGGGATGGAGAGCGGGAGGAACGAGCAGTACTTC.

This clone was detected a few times. This rearrangement joins TRBV5-1 to TRBJ1-4; D remains ambiguous. The germline V and J ends were trimmed by 0 bases and 5 bases, with 11 bases remaining between them. The CDR3 is 15 residues long. Per germline, CDR1 SGHRS and CDR2 YFSETQ. The CDR3 here is CASSLAGQTNEKLFF. The DNA of the CDR3 is TGCGCCAGCAGCTTGGCGGGCCAGACAAATGAAAAACTGTTTTTT.

The CDR3 region has the DNA TGTGCCAGCAGCTTAGCTGCGCGACTAGCGTCCTACAATGAGCAGTTCTTC. Its protein is CASSLAARLASYNEQFF. The chain joins TRBV7-8 to TRBJ2-1; 8 positions agree with TRBD2. V trimming: 0 bases; J trimming: 1 base; junction bases outside the gene matches: 5. Germline CDR1 SGHVS, CDR2 FQNEAQ. The CDR3 loop spans 17 amino acids.

This sequence joins TRBV5-1 and TRBJ2-2, with D perhaps TRBD1 (6 bases). V lost 4 bases and J lost 4, with 14 bases in between. Germline CDR1 reads SGHRS; CDR2 reads YFSETQ. This CDR3 has 15 amino acids. CDR3 DNA: TGCGCCAGCAGCCCAGGGGTGTTCGGCACCGGGGAGCTGTTTTTT. It specifies CASSPGVFGTGELFF. Full variable domain (rest looked up from reference TRBV5-1 and TRBJ2-2): KAGVTQTPRYLIKTRGQQVTLSCSPISGHRSVSWYQQTPGQGLQFLFEYFSETQRNKGNFPGRFSGRQFSNSRSEMNVSTLELGDSALYLCASSPGVFGTGELFFGEGSRLTVL.